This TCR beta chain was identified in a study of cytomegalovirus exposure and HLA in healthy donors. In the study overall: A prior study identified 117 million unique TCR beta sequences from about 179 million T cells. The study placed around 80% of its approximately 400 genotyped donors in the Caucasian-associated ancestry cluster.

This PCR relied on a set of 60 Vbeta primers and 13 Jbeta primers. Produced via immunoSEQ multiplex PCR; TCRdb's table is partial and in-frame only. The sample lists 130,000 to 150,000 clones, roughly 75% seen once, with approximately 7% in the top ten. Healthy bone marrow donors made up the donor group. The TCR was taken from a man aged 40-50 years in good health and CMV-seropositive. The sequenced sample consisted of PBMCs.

Here the CDR3 reads CASSEAIGDSNQPQHF. The CDR3 DNA reads TGTGCCAGCAGTGAAGCAATAGGGGATAGCAATCAGCCCCAGCATTTT. The chain joins TRBV6-1 to TRBJ1-5, with TRBD1 as a possible D gene (5 bases). The CDR3 sequence is 16 residues long. The germline CDR1 and CDR2 sequences are MNHNS and SASEGT. Trimming left V 0 bases short and J 0 bases short, with 9 bases between.